The clone carrying this T cell receptor beta chain was picked up a small number of times. This sample was taken from a study of blood T cell repertoires in COVID-19. Study information: Researchers got acute and convalescent COVID-19 samples from the United States, Italy and Spain. In each case, the material was cDNA or gDNA derived from T cells, B-cell-depleted T cells, or PBMCs.

The authors' processing: It was from reference gene primer amplification that nucleated cell counts were estimated. The data were produced by immunoSEQ multiplex PCR, yet TCRdb's version contains in-frame clones alone and is incomplete. From that table come the V and J calls and clone size; the DNA was used to work out D and trimming. The table includes over 50,000 clones, about 81% detected once. Germline values: CDR1 SGHVS, CDR2 FNYEAQ. V trimming: 1 base; J trimming: 10 bases; junction bases outside the gene matches: 2. The CDR3 has 13 residues. Sequencing was performed on peripheral blood. The chain carries TRBV7-6 and TRBJ2-1; TRBD2 aligns across 9 bases. The clonotype comes from a man older than 75 with acute or convalescent COVID-19. The DNA of the CDR3 is TGTGCCAGCAGCTTAGAAAGCGGGAGGGAGCAGTTCTTC. It yields the protein CASSLESGREQFF.